This record covers a single T cell receptor beta chain. Its specificity is not known. Profiled with immunoSEQ multiplex PCR; TCRdb holds only in-frame clones, not every one. The sample has tens of thousands of clones; roughly 94% are singletons. Germline lookup yields CDR1 SGHDN and CDR2 FVKESK. This CDR3 has 13 amino acids. Trimming left V 2 bases short and J 10 bases short, with 9 bases between. The sample belongs to a study of T cells in localized non-small cell lung cancer. Study-wide findings and caveats: The tumor had only one region sequenced, so heterogeneity remains possible. Uninvolved adjacent lung showed higher T cell clonality than tumor. When the top 100 tumor clones were examined, a median around 61 of them also appeared in the adjacent lung, which was paired and uninvolved.

The specimen comprised peripheral blood, sampled before any cancer treatment. The receptor's source is a woman aged 40-69 years with stage I lung adenocarcinoma. The chain recombines TRBV14 with TRBJ1-6; no definite D call. The CDR3 nucleotides are TGTGCCAGCAGCCAATTCGAGGAGTCACCCCTCCACTTT. This sequence encodes CASSQFEESPLHF.